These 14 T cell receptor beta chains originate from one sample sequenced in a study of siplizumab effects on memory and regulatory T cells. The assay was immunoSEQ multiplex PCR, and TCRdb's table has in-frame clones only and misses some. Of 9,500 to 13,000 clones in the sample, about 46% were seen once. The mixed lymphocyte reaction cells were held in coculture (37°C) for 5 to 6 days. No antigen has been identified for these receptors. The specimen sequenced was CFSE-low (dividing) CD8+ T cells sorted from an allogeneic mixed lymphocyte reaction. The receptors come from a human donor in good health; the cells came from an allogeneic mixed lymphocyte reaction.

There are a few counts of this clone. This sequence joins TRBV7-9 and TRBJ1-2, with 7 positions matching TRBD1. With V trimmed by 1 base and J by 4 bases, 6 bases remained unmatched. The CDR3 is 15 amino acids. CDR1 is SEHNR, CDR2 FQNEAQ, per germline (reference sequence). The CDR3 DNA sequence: TGTGCCAGCAGCTTAGTGGGACAGACCCTCTATGGCTACACCTTC. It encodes CASSLVGQTLYGYTF.

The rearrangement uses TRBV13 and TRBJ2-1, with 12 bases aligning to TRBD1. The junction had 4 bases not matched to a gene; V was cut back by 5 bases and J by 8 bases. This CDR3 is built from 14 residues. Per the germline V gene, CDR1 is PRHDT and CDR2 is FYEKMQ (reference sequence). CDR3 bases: TGTGCCAGCAGCCCCGGGACAGGGGGCGATGAGCAGTTCTTC. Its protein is CASSPGTGGDEQFF.

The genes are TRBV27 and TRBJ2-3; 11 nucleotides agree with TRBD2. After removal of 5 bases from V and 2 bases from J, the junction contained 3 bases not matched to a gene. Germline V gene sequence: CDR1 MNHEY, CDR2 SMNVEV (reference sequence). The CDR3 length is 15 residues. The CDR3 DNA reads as TGTGCCAGCAGTCGACTAGCGGGAACCACAGATACGCAGTATTTT. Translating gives CASSRLAGTTDTQYF.

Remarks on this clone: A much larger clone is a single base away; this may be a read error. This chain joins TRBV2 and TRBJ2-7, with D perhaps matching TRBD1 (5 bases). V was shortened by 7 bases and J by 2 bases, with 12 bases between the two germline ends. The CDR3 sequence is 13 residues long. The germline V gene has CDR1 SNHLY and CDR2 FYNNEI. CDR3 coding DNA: TGTGCCAGCATGGGGCAGGTTACCTACGAGCAGTACTTC. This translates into CASMGQVTYEQYF. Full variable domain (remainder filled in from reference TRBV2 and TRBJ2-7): EPEVTQTPSHQVTQMGQEVILRCVPISNHLYFYWYRQILGQKVEFLVSFYNNEISEKSEIFDDQFSVERPDGSNFTLKIRSTKLEDSAMYFCASMGQVTYEQYFGPGTRLTVT.

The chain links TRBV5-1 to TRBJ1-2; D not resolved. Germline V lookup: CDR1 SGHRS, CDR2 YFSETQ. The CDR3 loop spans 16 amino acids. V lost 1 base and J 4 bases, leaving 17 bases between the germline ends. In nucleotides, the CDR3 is TGCGCCAGCAGCTTGAACCAGCCGGGCTCCGTCTATGGCTACACCTTC. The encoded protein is CASSLNQPGSVYGYTF.

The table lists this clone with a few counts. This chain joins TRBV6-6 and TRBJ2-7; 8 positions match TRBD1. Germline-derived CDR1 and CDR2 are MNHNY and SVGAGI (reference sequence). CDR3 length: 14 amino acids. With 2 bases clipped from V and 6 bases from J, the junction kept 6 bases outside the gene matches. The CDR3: CASSYTGTGIEQYF. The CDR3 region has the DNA TGTGCCAGCAGTTACACCGGGACAGGTATCGAGCAGTACTTC.

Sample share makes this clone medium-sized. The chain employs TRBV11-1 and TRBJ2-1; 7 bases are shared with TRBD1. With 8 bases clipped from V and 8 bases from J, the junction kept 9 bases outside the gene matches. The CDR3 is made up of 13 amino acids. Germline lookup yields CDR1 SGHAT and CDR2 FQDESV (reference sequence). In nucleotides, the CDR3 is TGTGCCAGCGGCCTGACAGGGCTCCATGAGCAGTTCTTC. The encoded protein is CASGLTGLHEQFF. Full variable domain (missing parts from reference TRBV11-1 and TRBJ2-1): EAEVAQSPRYKITEKSQAVAFWCDPISGHATLYWYRQILGQGPELLVQFQDESVVDDSQLPKDRFSAERLKGVDSTLKIQPAELGDSAMYLCASGLTGLHEQFFGPGTRLTVL.

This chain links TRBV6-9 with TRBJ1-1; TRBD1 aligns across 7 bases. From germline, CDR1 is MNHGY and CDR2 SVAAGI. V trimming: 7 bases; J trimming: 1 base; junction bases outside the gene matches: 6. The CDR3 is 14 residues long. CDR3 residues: CASKKWDRNTEAFF. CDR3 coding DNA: TGTGCCAGCAAAAAATGGGACAGGAACACTGAAGCTTTCTTT.

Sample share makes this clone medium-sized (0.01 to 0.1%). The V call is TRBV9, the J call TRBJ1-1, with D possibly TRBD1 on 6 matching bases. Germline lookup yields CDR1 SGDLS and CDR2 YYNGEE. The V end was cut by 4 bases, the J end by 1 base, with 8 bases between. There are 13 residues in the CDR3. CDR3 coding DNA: TGTGCCAGCAGCCCGACAGGGAACACTGAAGCTTTCTTT. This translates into CASSPTGNTEAFF.

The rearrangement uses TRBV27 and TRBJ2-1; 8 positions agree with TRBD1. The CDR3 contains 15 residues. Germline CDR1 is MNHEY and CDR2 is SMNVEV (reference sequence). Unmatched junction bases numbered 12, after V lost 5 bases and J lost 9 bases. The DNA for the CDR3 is TGTGCCAGCAGTCCCACCGGGACAGGTTCGAGTGAGCAGTTCTTC. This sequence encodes CASSPTGTGSSEQFF.

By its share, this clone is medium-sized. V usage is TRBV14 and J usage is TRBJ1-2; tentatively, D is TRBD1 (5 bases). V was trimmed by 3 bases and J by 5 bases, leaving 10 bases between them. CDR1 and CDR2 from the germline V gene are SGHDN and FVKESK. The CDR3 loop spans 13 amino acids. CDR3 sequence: CASSQGVGYGYTF. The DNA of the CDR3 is TGTGCCAGCAGCCAGGGGGTGGGATATGGCTACACCTTC.

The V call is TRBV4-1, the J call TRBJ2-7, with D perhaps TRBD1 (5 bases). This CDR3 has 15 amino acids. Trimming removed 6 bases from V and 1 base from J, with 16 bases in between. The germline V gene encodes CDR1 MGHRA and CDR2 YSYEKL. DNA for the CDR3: TGCGCCAGCAGATACCAGGCAGGGCCTTCCTACGAGCAGTACTTC. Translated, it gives CASRYQAGPSYEQYF.

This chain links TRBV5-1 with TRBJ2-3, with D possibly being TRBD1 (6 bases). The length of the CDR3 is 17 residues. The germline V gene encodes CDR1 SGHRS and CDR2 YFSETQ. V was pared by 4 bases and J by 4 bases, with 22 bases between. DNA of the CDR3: TGCGCCAGCAGCGCGCAACAGGGCGTCGTGGTTGCAGATACGCAGTATTTT. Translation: CASSAQQGVVVADTQYF.

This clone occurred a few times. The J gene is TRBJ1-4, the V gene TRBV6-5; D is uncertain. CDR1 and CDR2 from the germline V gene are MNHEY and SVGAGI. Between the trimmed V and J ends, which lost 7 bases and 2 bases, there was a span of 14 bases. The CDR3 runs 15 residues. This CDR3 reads CASTQTLGTNEKLFF. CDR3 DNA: TGTGCCAGCACCCAAACGTTGGGGACTAATGAAAAACTGTTTTTT.